This TCR beta chain was found in a study of cytomegalovirus exposure and HLA in healthy donors. The study's findings and limits: Prior analysis indicated that the majority of TCR beta V segments exhibited productivity approximately 90% or approximately 30% of the time.

Points on this clone: Its antigen is currently unknown.

This CDR3 is 16 amino acids long. V lost 3 bases to trimming and J lost 1 base; unmatched junction nucleotides: 5. The germline gives CDR1 ENHRY, CDR2 SYGVKD. The PCR ran on 60 Vbeta and 13 Jbeta primers. Repertoires were generated with immunoSEQ multiplex PCR, while TCRdb's copy carries only in-frame clones and drops some. The sample has over 200,000 clones, 77% seen once. The specimen was PBMCs. The receptor was derived from a woman aged 55-69 years in good health and CMV-seropositive. The rearrangement links TRBV10-3 to TRBJ1-5, with 8 positions matching TRBD1. CDR3 loop: CAISDRGPWSNQPQHF. CDR3 DNA sequence: TGTGCCATCAGTGACAGGGGGCCCTGGAGCAATCAGCCCCAGCATTTT.